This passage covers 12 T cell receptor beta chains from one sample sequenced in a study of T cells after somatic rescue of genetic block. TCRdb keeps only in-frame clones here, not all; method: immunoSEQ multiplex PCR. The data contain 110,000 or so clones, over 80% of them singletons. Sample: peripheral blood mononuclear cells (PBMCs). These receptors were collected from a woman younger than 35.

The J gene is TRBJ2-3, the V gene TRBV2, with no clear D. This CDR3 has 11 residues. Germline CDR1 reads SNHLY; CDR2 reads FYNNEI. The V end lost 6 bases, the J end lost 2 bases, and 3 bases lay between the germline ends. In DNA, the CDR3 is TGTGCCAGCAGCGTCACAGATACGCAGTATTTT. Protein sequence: CASSVTDTQYF.

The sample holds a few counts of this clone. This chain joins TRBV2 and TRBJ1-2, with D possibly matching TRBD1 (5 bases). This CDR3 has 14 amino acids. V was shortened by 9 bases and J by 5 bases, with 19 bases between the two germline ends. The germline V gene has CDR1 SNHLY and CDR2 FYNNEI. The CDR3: CARRGVVRGYGYTF. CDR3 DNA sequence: TGTGCCAGAAGGGGCGTAGTGAGGGGTTATGGCTACACCTTC.

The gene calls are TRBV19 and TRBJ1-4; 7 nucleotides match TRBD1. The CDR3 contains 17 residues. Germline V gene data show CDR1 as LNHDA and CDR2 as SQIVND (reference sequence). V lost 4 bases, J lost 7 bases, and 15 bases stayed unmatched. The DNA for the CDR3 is TGTGCCAGTAGTAGGGACAGAAACCGGAGTCGGCTTGAAAAACTGTTTTTT. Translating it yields CASSRDRNRSRLEKLFF.

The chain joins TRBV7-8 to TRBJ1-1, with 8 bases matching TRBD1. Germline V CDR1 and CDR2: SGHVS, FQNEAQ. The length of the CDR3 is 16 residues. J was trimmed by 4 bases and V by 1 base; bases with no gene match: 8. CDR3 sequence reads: CASSLEHETGGTEAFF. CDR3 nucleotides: TGTGCCAGCAGCTTAGAACATGAAACAGGGGGCACTGAAGCTTTCTTT.

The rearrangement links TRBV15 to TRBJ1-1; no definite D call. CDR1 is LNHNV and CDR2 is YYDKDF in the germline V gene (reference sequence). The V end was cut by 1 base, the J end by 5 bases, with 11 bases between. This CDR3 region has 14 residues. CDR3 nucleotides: TGTGCCACCAGCAGAGGTGGAAGTTGGACTGAAGCTTTCTTT. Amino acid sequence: CATSRGGSWTEAFF.

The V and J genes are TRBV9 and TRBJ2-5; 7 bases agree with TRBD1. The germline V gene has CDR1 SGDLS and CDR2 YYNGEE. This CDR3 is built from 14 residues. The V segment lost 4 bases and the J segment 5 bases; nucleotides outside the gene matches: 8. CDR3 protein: CASSKTGPPETQYF. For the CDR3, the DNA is TGTGCCAGCAGCAAGACAGGGCCCCCCGAGACCCAGTACTTC.

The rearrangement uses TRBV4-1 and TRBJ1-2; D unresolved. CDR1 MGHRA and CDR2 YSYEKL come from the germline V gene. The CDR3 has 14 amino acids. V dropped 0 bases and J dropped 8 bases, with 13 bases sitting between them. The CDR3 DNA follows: TGCGCCAGCAGCCAAGACCTCCCTAAGGGCGGCTACACCTTC. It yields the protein CASSQDLPKGGYTF.

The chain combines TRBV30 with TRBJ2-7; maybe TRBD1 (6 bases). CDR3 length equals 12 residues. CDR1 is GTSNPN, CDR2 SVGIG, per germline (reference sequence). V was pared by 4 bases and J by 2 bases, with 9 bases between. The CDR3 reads CAWKGGPYEQYF. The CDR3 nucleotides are TGTGCCTGGAAAGGGGGTCCCTACGAGCAGTACTTC. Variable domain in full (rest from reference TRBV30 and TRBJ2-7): SQTIHQWPATLVQPVGSPLSLECTVEGTSNPNLYWYRQAAGRGLQLLFYSVGIGQISSEVPQNLSASRPQDRQFILSSKKLLLSDSGFYLCAWKGGPYEQYFGPGTRLTVT.

The CDR3 protein is CASTPTGDRVSNEQFF. The DNA for the CDR3 is TGTGCCAGCACCCCCACCGGGGACAGGGTTTCCAATGAGCAGTTCTTC. V usage is TRBV9 and J usage is TRBJ2-1; 9 nucleotides agree with TRBD1. Germline V gene sequence: CDR1 SGDLS, CDR2 YYNGEE. The CDR3 loop spans 16 amino acids. Trimming at V came to 6 bases and at J to 6 bases, leaving 13 bases not matched to a gene.

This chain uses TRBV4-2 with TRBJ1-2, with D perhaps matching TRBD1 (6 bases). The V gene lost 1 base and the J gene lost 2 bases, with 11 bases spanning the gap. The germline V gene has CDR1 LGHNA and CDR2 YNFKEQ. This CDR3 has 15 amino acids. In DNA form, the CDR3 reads TGTGCCAGCAGCCAAGCACCCCAGGGGAACTATGGCTACACCTTC. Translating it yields CASSQAPQGNYGYTF.

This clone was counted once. CDR3 sequence: CASSLVGSNQPQHF. The DNA for the CDR3 is TGTGCCAGCAGCTTAGTTGGCAGCAATCAGCCCCAGCATTTT. This chain connects TRBV13 to TRBJ1-5; D call uncertain. The CDR3 runs 14 residues. Germline CDR1 and CDR2: PRHDT and FYEKMQ (reference sequence). Deletions cut 1 base from V and 1 base from J, with 5 bases between.

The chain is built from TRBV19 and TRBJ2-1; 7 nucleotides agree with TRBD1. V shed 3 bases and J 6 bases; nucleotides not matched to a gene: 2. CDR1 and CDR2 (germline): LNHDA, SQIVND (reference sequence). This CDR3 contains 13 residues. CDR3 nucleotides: TGTGCCAGTAGTATCTCAGGGGGCAATGAGCAGTTCTTC. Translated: CASSISGGNEQFF. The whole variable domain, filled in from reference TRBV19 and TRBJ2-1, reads DGGITQSPKYLFRKEGQNVTLSCEQNLNHDAMYWYRQDPGQGLRLIYYSQIVNDFQKGDIAEGYSVSREKKESFPLTVTSAQKNPTAFYLCASSISGGNEQFFGPGTRLTVL.